The 26 T cell receptor beta chains given below trace back to one sample, sequenced in a study of blood T cell repertoires in COVID-19. Here immunoSEQ multiplex PCR was the method, and the copy in TCRdb shows in-frame clones only, minus some. The sample lists a few hundred thousand clones, around 87% occurring once. Sequencing used peripheral blood. These receptors all come from a woman aged 25 to 39 with COVID-19, enrolled during active disease.

The genes are TRBV29-1 and TRBJ1-2; 7 bases align to TRBD1. Trimming at V came to 2 bases and at J to 4 bases, leaving 4 bases not matched to a gene. The CDR3 is made up of 13 amino acids. CDR1 is SQVTM, CDR2 ANQGSEA, per germline. The CDR3 loop reads CSVEIGTAYGYTF. The CDR3 region has the DNA TGCAGCGTTGAAATAGGGACAGCCTATGGCTACACCTTC.

This rearrangement joins TRBV7-9 to TRBJ1-4, with 8 bases identical to TRBD1. The CDR3 is 16 residues long. Germline V CDR1 and CDR2: SEHNR, FQNEAQ (reference sequence). With 2 bases clipped from V and 7 bases from J, the junction kept 9 bases outside the gene matches. The CDR3 nucleotides are TGTGCCAGCAGCTTATGGAGACAGGGGAGGGGTGAAAAACTGTTTTTT. Translation gives CASSLWRQGRGEKLFF.

The chain has TRBV7-8 and TRBJ1-1; TRBD1 is a possible D gene (6 bases). The CDR3 loop spans 16 amino acids. V shed 4 bases and J shed 6 bases, with 21 bases lying between them. The germline V gene has CDR1 SGHVS and CDR2 FQNEAQ. Here the CDR3 reads CASSSRGRLEIAEAFF. As DNA, the CDR3 is TGTGCCAGCAGCTCCAGGGGCCGATTGGAGATCGCTGAAGCTTTCTTT.

This sequence joins TRBV7-2 and TRBJ2-1; D is unclear. Germline CDR1 reads SGHTA; CDR2 reads FQGNSA. Trimming pared 8 bases from V and 0 bases from J, leaving 11 bases between. The CDR3 spans 14 residues. CDR3 DNA: TGTGCCAGCTTTCATCCCGGCTCCTACAATGAGCAGTTCTTC. It yields the protein CASFHPGSYNEQFF. The complete variable domain, with remaining parts taken from reference TRBV7-2 and TRBJ2-1, reads GAGVSQSPSNKVTEKGKDVELRCDPISGHTALYWYRQSLGQGLEFLIYFQGNSAPDKSGLPSDRFSAERTGGSVSTLTIQRTQQEDSAVYLCASFHPGSYNEQFFGPGTRLTVL.

This rearrangement joins TRBV7-2 to TRBJ1-1, with 9 bases aligning to TRBD1. CDR1 is SGHTA and CDR2 is FQGNSA in the germline V gene. The CDR3 spans 13 residues. The V segment lost 5 bases and the J segment 6 bases; nucleotides outside the gene matches: 4. The CDR3 nucleotides are TGTGCCAGCAGCCTCAGACAGGGGGCTGAAGCTTTCTTT. It is translated as CASSLRQGAEAFF. The variable domain in full, completed from reference TRBV7-2 and TRBJ1-1, reads GAGVSQSPSNKVTEKGKDVELRCDPISGHTALYWYRQSLGQGLEFLIYFQGNSAPDKSGLPSDRFSAERTGGSVSTLTIQRTQQEDSAVYLCASSLRQGAEAFFGQGTRLTVV.

This sequence joins TRBV3-1 (or the pseudogene TRBV3-2) and TRBJ1-4; no clear D gene. The CDR3 has 13 amino acids. Per the germline V gene, CDR1 is LGHDT and CDR2 is YNNKEL (reference sequence). Trimming cost V 2 bases and J 8 bases, with 9 bases left between them. DNA for the CDR3: TGTGCCAGCAGCCAAAGGGAGAAAGAAAAACTGTTTTTT. It specifies CASSQREKEKLFF.

This chain links TRBV10-2 with TRBJ1-1, with D uncertain. From germline, CDR1 is WSHSY and CDR2 SAAADI. Trimming took 5 bases from V and 3 from J, leaving 10 bases between them. The length of the CDR3 is 13 residues. This CDR3 reads CASSSTEDTEAFF. CDR3 bases: TGCGCCAGCAGTTCTACTGAGGACACTGAAGCTTTCTTT.

The V and J genes are TRBV6-5 and TRBJ2-1; 12 bases match TRBD2. Trimming took 5 bases from V and 6 from J; bases not matched to a gene: 5. The CDR3 totals 15 residues. Germline CDR1 is MNHEY and CDR2 is SVGAGI. The chain's CDR3 is CASSRGLAGSNEQFF. The CDR3 DNA follows: TGTGCCAGCAGTCGCGGACTAGCGGGATCCAATGAGCAGTTCTTC.

Only one count was recorded for this clone. The V and J genes are TRBV28 and TRBJ2-3; 8 nucleotides match TRBD2. Germline lookup yields CDR1 MDHEN and CDR2 SYDVKM. V lost 4 bases and J lost 7; bases outside the gene matches: 16. The CDR3 is 17 amino acids. The CDR3 DNA reads TGTGCCAGCAGTTCGTTACCCGGGAGGGCCGGTCGAAATACGCAGTATTTT. It specifies CASSSLPGRAGRNTQYF.

The genes are TRBV28 and TRBJ1-4, with 10 bases fitting TRBD1. J gave up 7 bases and V 1 base, and 6 bases lay outside the gene matches. The CDR3 totals 16 residues. Germline CDR1 is MDHEN and CDR2 is SYDVKM. CDR3 sequence: CASSLYPGQGSEKLFF. CDR3 in DNA: TGTGCCAGCAGTTTATATCCGGGACAGGGGAGTGAAAAACTGTTTTTT.

The V and J genes are TRBV7-3 and TRBJ1-6, with a possible D match to TRBD1 (5 bases). V was shortened by 5 bases and J by 7 bases, with 9 bases between the two germline ends. The CDR3 is 13 amino acids. Germline V gene lookup returns CDR1 SGHTA and CDR2 FQGTGA. The CDR3 loop reads CASSASGNSPLHF. The CDR3 DNA sequence: TGTGCCAGCAGCGCGTCAGGGAATTCACCCCTCCACTTT.

The V gene is TRBV7-8, the J gene TRBJ2-7; D perhaps matches TRBD2 (5 bases). The CDR3 is 16 residues long. Per germline, CDR1 SGHVS and CDR2 FQNEAQ. Trimming took 1 base from V and 4 from J, leaving 17 bases between them. The CDR3 is CASSLGGPGSLYEQYF. The CDR3 bases are TGTGCCAGCAGCTTAGGAGGGCCGGGGTCCCTTTACGAGCAGTACTTC.

The J gene is TRBJ2-7, the V gene TRBV7-6; 7 bases line up with TRBD1. Germline V lookup: CDR1 SGHVS, CDR2 FNYEAQ. The CDR3 contains 15 residues. The V gene end was trimmed by 5 bases and the J gene end by 2 bases; junction bases not matched to a gene: 9. The CDR3 coding sequence is TGTGCCAGCAGCCCAGCCATCGGGACAGCCTACGAGCAGTACTTC. Translated: CASSPAIGTAYEQYF.

V is TRBV19 and J is TRBJ1-5; 7 bases are a match to TRBD1. This CDR3 is built from 15 residues. With 7 bases clipped from V and 3 bases from J, the junction kept 9 bases outside the gene matches. Germline V CDR1 and CDR2: LNHDA, SQIVND (reference sequence). The CDR3 sequence: CASTPSTGHNQPQHF. CDR3 DNA sequence: TGTGCCAGTACCCCCTCGACAGGGCACAATCAGCCCCAGCATTTT.

This chain connects TRBV2 to TRBJ2-2; D remains ambiguous. Germline CDR1 is SNHLY and CDR2 is FYNNEI. The CDR3 spans 11 residues. The V end was cut by 8 bases, the J end by 6 bases, with 7 bases between. The DNA of the CDR3 is TGTGCCAGCTTCCGTGCCGGGGAGCTGTTTTTT. Translating it yields CASFRAGELFF.

Only one count was recorded for this clone. CDR3 loop: CASSPDSVRTF. The CDR3 DNA follows: TGTGCCAGCAGTCCGGACTCCGTGCGCACCTTC. The rearrangement links TRBV6-5 to TRBJ1-2; unclear D gene. Germline loops: CDR1 MNHEY, CDR2 SVGAGI. V lost 5 bases and J lost 13, with 14 bases in between. The CDR3 runs 11 residues.

This clone occurred a few times. The chain joins TRBV7-6 to TRBJ2-2; D is ambiguous. Germline CDR1 and CDR2: SGHVS and FNYEAQ. V lost 7 bases and J lost 4, with 4 bases in between. This CDR3 is built from 11 residues. The CDR3 DNA is TGTGCCAGCACCCGCACCGGGGAGCTGTTTTTT. It specifies CASTRTGELFF.

This clone was found once. The V call is TRBV28, the J call TRBJ2-2, with D perhaps TRBD2 (5 bases). Per germline, CDR1 MDHEN and CDR2 SYDVKM. The CDR3 has 14 amino acids. V was shortened by 6 bases and J by 3 bases, with 11 bases between the two germline ends. CDR3 sequence: CASSQTGDTGELFF. CDR3 bases: TGTGCCAGCAGCCAAACCGGGGACACCGGGGAGCTGTTTTTT.

This rearrangement joins TRBV27 to TRBJ1-5, with TRBD1 as a possible D gene (5 bases). Looked up from germline, CDR1 is MNHEY and CDR2 is SMNVEV (reference sequence). Trimming pared 5 bases from V and 6 bases from J, leaving 17 bases between. The CDR3 has 15 amino acids. This chain's CDR3 is CASSLDSGSTQPQHF. The CDR3 DNA reads as TGTGCCAGCAGTCTCGACAGCGGGAGTACTCAGCCCCAGCATTTT.

This clone turned up a few times. The chain uses TRBV18 and TRBJ1-6; no reliable D call. V was trimmed by 3 bases and J by 8 bases, leaving 17 bases between them. Per the germline V gene, CDR1 is KGHSH and CDR2 is LQKENI. CDR3 size: 16 residues. For the CDR3, the DNA is TGTGCCAGCTCACCCAACTTTTCTCTAGATCATTCACCCCTCCACTTT. Amino acid sequence: CASSPNFSLDHSPLHF.

CDR3 bases: TGCGCCAGCAGCTTGAGGAATGGGGGAGGCGAGCAGTACTTC. Translation gives CASSLRNGGGEQYF. The rearrangement uses TRBV5-1 and TRBJ2-7; D may be TRBD2 (6 bases). V lost 1 base and J 6 bases, leaving 14 bases between the germline ends. CDR1 SGHRS and CDR2 YFSETQ come from the germline V gene. CDR3 length equals 14 residues. The full variable domain, its missing parts supplied by reference TRBV5-1 and TRBJ2-7, is KAGVTQTPRYLIKTRGQQVTLSCSPISGHRSVSWYQQTPGQGLQFLFEYFSETQRNKGNFPGRFSGRQFSNSRSEMNVSTLELGDSALYLCASSLRNGGGEQYFGPGTRLTVT.

The V gene is TRBV6-5, the J gene TRBJ1-3; D unresolved. The length of the CDR3 is 15 residues. Germline assignment: CDR1 MNHEY and CDR2 SVGAGI. V was cut by 6 bases and J by 0 bases, with 12 bases left in between. The CDR3 loop reads CASSSEGSSGNTIYF. As DNA, the CDR3 is TGTGCCAGCAGCTCGGAGGGCTCCTCTGGAAACACCATATATTTT.

This clone was seen a few times. The rearrangement uses TRBV7-2 and TRBJ2-1; TRBD2 is a possible D gene (5 bases). Germline-derived CDR1 and CDR2 are SGHTA and FQGNSA. V lost 1 base and J lost 11, with 12 bases in between. The CDR3 consists of 13 residues. The CDR3 is CASSLGETVKQFF. The CDR3 bases are TGTGCCAGCAGCTTAGGGGAGACGGTAAAGCAGTTCTTC.

The chain employs TRBV11-2 and TRBJ2-1; unclear D gene. The CDR3 extends over 13 amino acids. The ends were cut back, 1 base at V and 2 bases at J, with 3 bases in the middle. Germline values: CDR1 SGHAT, CDR2 FQNNGV. CDR3 coding DNA: TGTGCCAGCAGCTTAGCTACCTACAATGAGCAGTTCTTC. This gives the protein CASSLATYNEQFF.

V gene TRBV25-1 combines with J gene TRBJ1-2; 10 nucleotides agree with TRBD1. V was clipped by 7 bases and J by 8 bases; unmatched bases: 10. The CDR3 extends over 14 amino acids. Per the germline V gene, CDR1 is MGHDK and CDR2 is SYGVNS. CDR3 DNA: TGTGCCAGCACCCTCGGACAGGGGGTCGACGGCTACACCTTC. Translation: CASTLGQGVDGYTF.

This clone has only a few counts. V and J are TRBV28 and TRBJ2-7; a possible D gene is TRBD2 (5 bases). CDR1 and CDR2 from the germline V gene are MDHEN and SYDVKM. The germline V and J ends were trimmed by 8 bases and 1 base, with 18 bases remaining between them. This CDR3 comprises 15 residues. CDR3 in amino acids: CASGAGTKPSYEQYF. Here the CDR3 DNA reads TGTGCCAGCGGCGCGGGCACGAAACCTTCCTACGAGCAGTACTTC.